These 32 T cell receptor beta chains came from one sample sequenced in a study of Graves' ophthalmopathy and Graves' hyperthyroidism. Researchers took RNA transcripts and amplified TCR beta CDR3 regions from them. Following a first-round RT-PCR that used HTBI primers, a second-round multiplex PCR was carried out. One entry per CDR3 protein results from TCRdb running MiXCR on the multiplex PCR reads. The table shows approximately 640,000 distinct CDR3 sequences, with roughly two fifths occurring only once. What was sequenced was peripheral blood. The origin of the receptors is an adult man with Graves' ophthalmopathy.

On this clonotype itself: Being one base from a much bigger clone, this may be a read error. This chain joins TRBV19 and TRBJ2-5; 8 bases agree with TRBD1. The CDR3 covers 13 residues. Germline V gene data show CDR1 as LNHDA and CDR2 as SQIVND (reference sequence). CDR3 in amino acids: CASRTGGGEAQYF. CDR3 bases: TGTGCCAGTAGAACAGGGGGAGGAGAGGCCCAGTACTTC.

The V gene is TRBV5-4, the J gene TRBJ2-7, with TRBD2 matching 13 bases. The V gene's germline CDR1 is SGHNT and CDR2 YYREEE (reference sequence). J lost 1 base, V lost 0 bases, and 4 bases had no gene match. This CDR3 spans 17 amino acids. DNA of the CDR3: TGTGCCAGCAGCTTGGCCGGACTAGCGGGAGTATCCTACGAGCAGTACTTC. Its translation: CASSLAGLAGVSYEQYF.

This clonotype was picked up many times. J is TRBJ2-5 and V is TRBV7-2, with TRBD1 matching 8 bases. CDR1 SGHTA and CDR2 FQGNSA come from the germline V gene. The CDR3 loop spans 14 amino acids. The V gene end was trimmed by 6 bases and the J gene end by 1 base; junction bases not matched to a gene: 4. The CDR3 DNA is TGTGCCAGCAGTTATCAGGGGGCCCAAGAGACCCAGTACTTC. This translates into CASSYQGAQETQYF.

The chain recombines TRBV7-2 with TRBJ1-1, with 7 bases fitting TRBD1. This CDR3 spans 13 amino acids. CDR1 and CDR2 from the germline V gene are SGHTA and FQGNSA. CDR3 nucleotides: TGTGTCGGCAGCTCCCGACAGGGCACTGAAGCTTTCTTT. Its protein is CVGSSRQGTEAFF.

On this clonotype itself: Since a much larger clone is just one base distant, this may be a read error. V usage is TRBV7-9 and J usage is TRBJ1-6; D is uncertain. There are 15 residues in the CDR3. Trimming removed 3 bases from V and 6 bases from J, with 12 bases in between. CDR1 SEHNR and CDR2 FQNEAQ come from the germline V gene (reference sequence). For the CDR3, the DNA is TGTGCCAGCAGCTTGAGAGAGGGAATTAATTCACCCCTCCACTTT. Protein product: CASSLREGINSPLHF.

This clonotype was found many times. The chain uses TRBV4-1 and TRBJ2-5; 7 bases fit TRBD1. This CDR3 has 14 residues. Germline values: CDR1 MGHRA, CDR2 YSYEKL. Unmatched junction bases numbered 5, after V lost 2 bases and J lost 5 bases. The CDR3 protein is CASSQSNRGETQYF. In DNA form, the CDR3 reads TGCGCCAGCAGCCAATCGAACAGGGGTGAGACCCAGTACTTC.

This clonotype was counted many times. V usage is TRBV24-1 and J usage is TRBJ2-5; weak D call: TRBD1 (5 bases). The CDR3 contains 16 residues. Trimming left V 4 bases short and J 5 bases short, with 19 bases between. In germline, CDR1 is KGHDR, CDR2 SFDVKD. Here the CDR3 DNA reads TGTGCCACCAGTGACCCCGGACATACCTCAGCGGAGACCCAGTACTTC. Amino acid sequence: CATSDPGHTSAETQYF.

This clonotype was seen at least ten times. The V call is TRBV20-1, the J call TRBJ1-1, with D possibly matching TRBD1 (6 bases). In germline, CDR1 is DFQATT, CDR2 SNEGSKA (reference sequence). Deletions cut 5 bases from V and 8 bases from J, with 9 bases between. CDR3 size: 10 residues. Here the CDR3 DNA reads TGCAGTGCTGTACAGGGCGAAGCTTTCTTT. It is translated as CSAVQGEAFF.

The table lists this clonotype with many counts. This rearrangement joins TRBV29-1 to TRBJ2-7; the match to TRBD2 covers 12 bases. The CDR3 is made up of 14 amino acids. Germline V gene data show CDR1 as SQVTM and CDR2 as ANQGSEA. Germline trimming cut 4 bases from V and 7 bases from J; bases unmatched to any gene: 8. CDR3 residues: CSVVTLAGGGEQYF. The CDR3 coding sequence is TGCAGCGTTGTAACACTAGCGGGAGGAGGTGAGCAGTACTTC.

This clonotype showed up just a few times. The rearrangement links TRBV6-2 or TRBV6-3 to TRBJ1-5; 8 nucleotides match TRBD1. The germline CDR1 and CDR2 sequences are MNHEY and SVGEGT. The trim removed 5 bases at V and 5 bases at J, leaving 8 bases unmatched. The CDR3 has 15 amino acids. The CDR3 region has the DNA TGTGCCAGCAGTCACGGACAGGGAGGGGATCAGCCCCAGCATTTT. The encoded protein is CASSHGQGGDQPQHF.

The count of this clonotype is one. The CDR3 protein is CSAGPGTGGGDPYEQYF. CDR3 coding DNA: TGCAGTGCTGGGCCCGGGACAGGGGGCGGCGACCCCTACGAGCAGTACTTC. This chain uses TRBV20-1 with TRBJ2-7, with 12 bases identical to TRBD1. CDR1 and CDR2 from the germline V gene are DFQATT and SNEGSKA (reference sequence). The CDR3 contains 17 residues. Trimming removed 5 bases from V and 2 bases from J; junction bases left unmatched: 13.

CDR3 in amino acids: CASSLTGTSVTYEQYF. The DNA of the CDR3 is TGCGCCAGCAGCTTAACCGGGACTAGCGTAACCTACGAGCAGTACTTC. The chain joins TRBV5-1 to TRBJ2-7; 10 nucleotides line up with TRBD2. CDR1 and CDR2 (germline): SGHRS, YFSETQ. J gave up 2 bases and V 2 bases, and 7 bases lay outside the gene matches. The CDR3 extends over 16 amino acids.

The CDR3: CASSRDRVGKNTEAFF. DNA of the CDR3: TGTGCCAGCAGTCGGGACAGGGTAGGAAAAAACACTGAAGCTTTCTTT. The chain employs TRBV12-3 or TRBV12-4 and TRBJ1-1; 9 bases line up with TRBD1. Unmatched junction bases numbered 9, after V lost 5 bases and J lost 2 bases. The CDR3 covers 16 residues.

This chain connects TRBV20-1 to TRBJ2-7; TRBD2 matches 10 bases. The J call is doubtful: the DNA matches TRBJ2-1 better. Germline V gives CDR1 DFQATT, CDR2 SNEGSKA (reference sequence). This CDR3 has 15 residues. The CDR3 sequence: CSASRAGGRDNEQFF. The CDR3 DNA reads as TGCAGTGCCAGTCGAGCGGGGGGGCGGGACAATGAGCAGTTCTTC.

The sample holds many counts of this clonotype. The rearrangement joins TRBV7-3 to TRBJ2-7, with D possibly TRBD1 on 5 matching bases. V shed 5 bases and J shed 0 bases, with 8 bases lying between them. Germline CDR1 is SGHTA and CDR2 is FQGTGA. The CDR3 consists of 13 residues. CDR3 amino acids: CASSQDNSYEQYF. The DNA for the CDR3 is TGTGCCAGCAGCCAGGACAACTCCTACGAGCAGTACTTC.

This clonotype was detected many times. The genes are TRBV20-1 and TRBJ1-4, with D perhaps matching TRBD1 (5 bases). This CDR3 contains 13 residues. The germline V gene encodes CDR1 DFQATT and CDR2 SNEGSKA (reference sequence). The V end lost 6 bases, the J end lost 5 bases, and 13 bases lay between the germline ends. The DNA for the CDR3 is TGCAGTGCCCTGACAGATGGGAATGAAAAACTGTTTTTT. It yields the protein CSALTDGNEKLFF.

The chain couples TRBV7-2 to TRBJ2-5; TRBD2 agrees at 11 bases. Germline assignment: CDR1 SGHTA and CDR2 FQGNSA. The CDR3 sequence is 16 residues long. V was pared by 5 bases and J by 2 bases, with 7 bases of the junction left unmatched. In nucleotides, the CDR3 is TGTGCCAGCAGCCTTGGCGGGACTAGCGGTCAAGAGACCCAGTACTTC. It codes for CASSLGGTSGQETQYF.

For this clonotype: This may come from a read error, since a much larger clone is one base off. The gene calls are TRBV10-3 and TRBJ1-6; D might be TRBD1 (6 bases). This CDR3 has 14 residues. In germline, CDR1 is ENHRY, CDR2 SYGVKD. CDR3 nucleotide sequence: TGTGCCAGCAGTGAACGGGGGCTAGACCCACCCCTCCACTTT. Translated, it gives CASSERGLDPPLHF.

This clonotype was detected ten times or more. The rearrangement uses TRBV20-1 and TRBJ2-7, with D unresolved. CDR1 is DFQATT, CDR2 SNEGSKA, per germline (reference sequence). CDR3 size: 9 residues. V lost 3 bases, J lost 5 bases, and 2 bases lay in between. The CDR3 here is CSARDEQYF. The CDR3 coding sequence is TGCAGTGCTAGGGACGAGCAGTACTTC.

This clonotype has a single count. The final CDR3 position lacks the conserved phenylalanine or tryptophan, pointing to a likely read error. Because the CDR3's place on the DNA is in doubt, the DNA is left out and the CDR3 is given as listed by TCRdb. The chain combines TRBV27 with TRBJ1-2; the table's TRBD1 call for D was not verified on the DNA. Germline assignment: CDR1 MNHEY and CDR2 SMNVEV (reference sequence). The CDR3 is 15 residues long, ends included. This CDR3 reads CASSYLGQGTMATQS.

As to this clonotype: Just one base apart from a much larger clone, this may be a read error. The V and J genes are TRBV7-7 and TRBJ1-4; no reliable D call. The J call may not be correct, given that the DNA end is closer to TRBJ2-2. Germline CDR1 SSHAT, CDR2 FNYEAQ (reference sequence). The CDR3 consists of 14 residues. CDR3 nucleotides: TGTGCCAGCAGCTTAGGCGAGGACACCGGGGAGCTGTTTTTT. Its translation: CASSLGEDTGELFF.

This clonotype was recorded many times. V is TRBV19 and J is TRBJ1-5; no definite D call. This CDR3 region has 13 residues. Trimming cost V 6 bases and J 0 bases, with 6 bases left between them. Per germline, CDR1 LNHDA and CDR2 SQIVND (reference sequence). The CDR3 nucleotides read TGTGCCAGTAGCAGACCTAGCAATCAGCCCCAGCATTTT. Protein sequence: CASSRPSNQPQHF.

The CDR3 DNA reads TGCAGTGCCCAGACTAGCGGCTCCTACGAGCAGTACTTC. It specifies CSAQTSGSYEQYF. This rearrangement joins TRBV20-1 to TRBJ2-7; 9 bases match TRBD2. Germline CDR1 reads DFQATT; CDR2 reads SNEGSKA (reference sequence). The J segment lost 0 bases and the V segment lost 6 bases, leaving 3 bases of the junction unmatched. This CDR3 contains 13 residues.

This clonotype has just one count. The J gene is TRBJ1-1, the V gene TRBV5-1; tentatively, D is TRBD1 (5 bases). Germline lookup yields CDR1 SGHRS and CDR2 YFSETQ. This CDR3 is 15 amino acids long. V lost 0 bases and J 5 bases, leaving 14 bases between the germline ends. CDR3 protein: CASSLGGSGGTEAFF. The CDR3 coding sequence is TGCGCCAGCAGCTTGGGGGGGTCGGGGGGAACTGAAGCTTTCTTT.

This clonotype was counted a single time. V and J are TRBV19 and TRBJ1-1; D unclear. This CDR3 contains 13 residues. Germline CDR1 is LNHDA and CDR2 is SQIVND (reference sequence). V dropped 10 bases and J dropped 0 bases, with 12 bases sitting between them. The CDR3 coding sequence is TGTGCCAATATTCACCTCGTGAACACTGAAGCTTTCTTT. Residues: CANIHLVNTEAFF.

CDR3 nucleotide sequence: TGTGCCAGCAGTTACTGGTACAGCAATCAGCCCCAGCATTTT. The encoded protein is CASSYWYSNQPQHF. The chain recombines TRBV6-6 with TRBJ1-5; D call uncertain. CDR1 MNHNY and CDR2 SVGAGI come from the germline V gene (reference sequence). The CDR3 totals 14 residues. Trimming pared 1 base from V and 1 base from J, leaving 5 bases between.

This clonotype was found a few times. V gene TRBV11-2 combines with J gene TRBJ2-7, with 9 positions matching TRBD1. The V segment lost 4 bases and the J segment 4 bases; nucleotides outside the gene matches: 11. Germline CDR1 is SGHAT and CDR2 is FQNNGV. The length of the CDR3 is 16 residues. CDR3 amino acids: CASSSFGTGILYEQYF. The DNA for the CDR3 is TGTGCCAGCAGCTCATTCGGGACAGGGATATTATACGAGCAGTACTTC.

There are many counts of this clonotype. The chain employs TRBV10-3 and TRBJ2-7; either TRBD1 or TRBD2 may fit D (5 bases each). The CDR3 covers 14 residues. Germline CDR1 is ENHRY and CDR2 is SYGVKD. The ends were cut back, 8 bases at V and 1 base at J, with 15 bases in the middle. CDR3 bases: TGTGCCATCCCGGCCGGGACCTCTTCCTACGAGCAGTACTTC. Translated: CAIPAGTSSYEQYF.

This clonotype has at least ten counts. CDR3 nucleotide sequence: TGTGCCAGCAGTCTGCAACGGACAGCCACTGAAGCTTTCTTT. As protein: CASSLQRTATEAFF. This rearrangement joins TRBV12-3 or TRBV12-4 to TRBJ1-1, with a tentative D call TRBD1 (6 bases). This CDR3 is 14 amino acids long. V gave up 5 bases and J gave up 4 bases, with 14 bases separating them.

This rearrangement joins TRBV20-1 to TRBJ1-6; D might be TRBD1 (5 bases). From germline, CDR1 is DFQATT and CDR2 SNEGSKA (reference sequence). Between the trimmed V and J ends, which lost 0 bases and 7 bases, there was a span of 16 bases. CDR3 length: 16 residues. CDR3: CSARDVQGGANSPLHF. For the CDR3, the DNA is TGCAGTGCTAGAGATGTCCAGGGTGGTGCAAATTCACCCCTCCACTTT.

This clonotype was seen repeatedly, ten times or more. The chain employs TRBV6-5 and TRBJ2-7; D remains ambiguous. V was shortened by 6 bases and J by 0 bases, with 9 bases between the two germline ends. The CDR3 runs to 13 residues. Germline V gene sequence: CDR1 MNHEY, CDR2 SVGAGI. In nucleotides, the CDR3 is TGTGCCAGCAGCTTATCCGCCTCCTACGAGCAGTACTTC. It encodes CASSLSASYEQYF.

This sequence joins TRBV10-3 and TRBJ1-3; D is undetermined. The CDR3 totals 9 residues. CDR1 is ENHRY and CDR2 is SYGVKD in the germline V gene. The V end was cut by 8 bases, the J end by 6 bases, with 2 bases between. The CDR3 DNA sequence: TGTGCCATCGCAAACACCATATATTTT. Translating it yields CAIANTIYF.